The present T cell receptor (beta chain) was sequenced within a study of blood T cell repertoires in COVID-19 (dated by TCRdb to the early 2020s). The study in broad terms: Collaborator samples came from the United States, Italy and Spain and covered acute and convalescent phases of COVID-19. Where available, HLA class I and class II types were obtained from metadata supplied by the sample provider rather than from assay-based typing. The material from the prospective study consisted of cDNA or gDNA derived from T cells, B-cell-depleted T cells, or PBMCs. Nearly every sample came with metadata listing a de-identified subject ID, COVID-19 status, age in years and sex. The repertoires were released in a freely available public database intended as a resource for research on the immune response to SARS-CoV-2. Deeply sampled blood TCRbeta repertoires from subjects exposed to, actively infected with, or recovered from COVID-19 were included in the dataset. The samples were drawn from the first 160 participants of the ongoing ImmuneRACE study and from 1,254 subjects provided by 6 global collaborators. Summary of the overall study and its limitations: Clinical and demographic metadata were provided uncurated, with the amount varying by source and participant.

TCRbeta CDR3 regions were amplified from genomic DNA by means of the immunoSEQ Assay, a bias-controlled multiplex PCR. In the authors' own workflow: Within the assay, amplification of reference gene primers was used to estimate how many nucleated cells each sample contained. To quantify the absolute abundance of each unique TCRbeta CDR3 rearrangement, sequence reads were collapsed and filtered. Productive Simpson clonality was computed per sample as the square root of Simpson's diversity index over productive rearrangements. TCRdb took this table from immuneACCESS and kept in-frame rearrangements with V and J called. Such tables lack part of the clones; where checked against another copy, unresolved V genes explain under half of the gap, and the rest is unexplained. V, J and clone size derive from that table, while D and trimming were established from the DNA sequence. The sample table shows under 300,000 clones, and 80% to 90% are seen once. The ten largest account for roughly 14% of the sample.

One collaborating source in Seattle enrolled patients during active infection and followed them longitudinally through the course of disease. Collaborating institutions collected whole blood in K2EDTA tubes following their own protocols. For TCRbeta analysis, collaborators shipped samples in one of three forms: frozen whole blood, isolated PBMCs, or DNA extracted from either of those sample types. This clone was detected only once. What this receptor recognizes is not known. Within one base of it there is no much larger clone, and no base qualities were kept. CDR1 and CDR2 are drawn from the germline V gene: SGHRS, YFSETQ. The V end loses 1 base and the J end loses 8 bases, and a stretch of 13 bases separates them. The CDR3 numbers 14 residues from cysteine through phenylalanine. The only DNA kept is the CDR3, 42 bases in frame from the first base.

The TCR comes from an older woman with COVID-19, enrolled during active disease. The chain couples TRBV5-1 to TRBJ2-1; the D gene is perhaps TRBD2, on 7 matching bases. The sample comprised peripheral blood. The sequenced DNA is TGCGCCAGCAGCTTGTTGGGCGGGGGCTATGAGCAGTTCTTC. The translation is CASSLLGGGYEQFF.